This is a list of T cell receptor beta chains from one sample in a study of blood T cell repertoires in COVID-19. Only in-frame clones appear in the TCRdb table, and some are missing; sequencing was by immunoSEQ multiplex PCR. The sample consists of about 310,000 clones, less than 85% of them appearing once. The source material was PBMCs or T cells enriched from blood (not recorded which). Every receptor here comes from a woman in her 30s who had been exposed to COVID-19. Both conserved end residues are part of each CDR3. D genes are given only for firm matches. Part of the rows lack a size; the others show once, few, many or a class for expanded clones.

D gene	clone size	V gene	J gene	CDR3 protein	CDR3 DNA
TRBD1	.	TRBV3-1/TRBV3-2	TRBJ2-3	CASSQVIWTGVPSHTQYF	TGTGCCAGCAGCCAAGTAATTTGGACAGGGGTCCCTTCCCATACGCAGTATTTT
.	.	TRBV18	TRBJ1-1	CASSETANTEAFF	TGTGCCAGCTCAGAGACAGCAAACACTGAAGCTTTCTTT
.	.	TRBV6-5	TRBJ1-1	CASSSLGGVPEAFF	TGTGCCAGCAGTTCCCTGGGGGGGGTCCCTGAAGCTTTCTTT
TRBD1	.	TRBV3-1/TRBV3-2	TRBJ1-1	CASSQGTGDTEAFF	TGTGCCAGCAGCCAAGGGACAGGGGACACTGAAGCTTTCTTT
.	.	TRBV15	TRBJ1-1	CATSRVLRGGVNTEAFF	TGTGCCACCAGCAGAGTCCTCAGGGGTGGTGTGAACACTGAAGCTTTCTTT
.	few	TRBV7-8	TRBJ1-5	CASSLGQGRNHQPQHF	TGTGCCAGCAGCTTAGGTCAGGGCAGGAATCATCAGCCCCAGCATTTT
.	.	TRBV7-3	TRBJ1-2	CASSSSGGNGYTF	TGTGCCAGCAGCTCCTCGGGAGGGAATGGCTACACCTTC
.	few	TRBV6-5	TRBJ1-2	CASSSTALSYTF	TGTGCCAGCAGTTCGACAGCGCTAAGCTACACCTTC
TRBD2	.	TRBV5-1	TRBJ2-3	CASSLAGGIGTDTQYF	TGCGCCAGCAGCTTGGCGGGAGGGATTGGCACAGATACGCAGTATTTT
.	.	TRBV28	TRBJ1-1	CASRILQYDGFAFF	TGTGCCAGCAGAATATTACAGTACGATGGCTTCGCTTTCTTT
.	.	TRBV5-1	TRBJ1-1	CASSPLGRSTEAFF	TGCGCCAGCAGCCCTCTCGGGAGGAGCACTGAAGCTTTCTTT
.	.	TRBV7-9	TRBJ1-5	CASSLSGGAYSNQPQHF	TGTGCCAGCAGCTTAAGCGGGGGGGCATATAGCAATCAGCCCCAGCATTTT
TRBD2	.	TRBV7-6	TRBJ2-1	CASNAGLAGYNEQFF	TGTGCCAGCAACGCGGGACTAGCGGGCTACAATGAGCAGTTCTTC
.	.	TRBV4-3	TRBJ1-1	CASSQDGWSEAFF	TGCGCCAGCAGCCAAGATGGATGGAGCGAAGCTTTCTTT
.	.	TRBV7-2	TRBJ2-5	CASSARSSAETQYF	TGTGCCAGCAGCGCCCGTTCTAGCGCAGAGACCCAGTACTTC
.	.	TRBV7-2	TRBJ2-5	CASSGSGLPAETQYF	TGTGCCAGCAGCGGATCAGGACTGCCTGCGGAGACCCAGTACTTC
TRBD2	once	TRBV4-2	TRBJ2-1	CASSQVPSGQHEQFF	TGTGCCAGCAGCCAAGTACCTAGCGGCCAACATGAGCAGTTCTTC
TRBD1	once	TRBV5-4	TRBJ1-1	CASSFGTGTNTEAFF	TGTGCCAGCAGCTTTGGGACAGGCACGAACACTGAAGCTTTCTTT
TRBD1	.	TRBV7-8	TRBJ2-2	CASSLTGANTGELFF	TGTGCCAGCAGCTTAACAGGGGCGAACACCGGGGAGCTGTTTTTT
.	.	TRBV30	TRBJ1-6	CAWTYDAGNSPLHF	TGTGCCTGGACCTACGATGCGGGTAATTCACCCCTCCACTTT
TRBD2	.	TRBV7-9	TRBJ2-1	CASSPRSGSSYNEQFF	TGTGCCAGCAGCCCTAGAAGCGGGAGCTCCTACAATGAGCAGTTCTTC
TRBD1	few	TRBV18	TRBJ2-7	CASSPQQSGTGGAYEQYF	TGTGCCAGCTCACCACAGCAGTCCGGGACAGGGGGCGCATACGAGCAGTACTTC